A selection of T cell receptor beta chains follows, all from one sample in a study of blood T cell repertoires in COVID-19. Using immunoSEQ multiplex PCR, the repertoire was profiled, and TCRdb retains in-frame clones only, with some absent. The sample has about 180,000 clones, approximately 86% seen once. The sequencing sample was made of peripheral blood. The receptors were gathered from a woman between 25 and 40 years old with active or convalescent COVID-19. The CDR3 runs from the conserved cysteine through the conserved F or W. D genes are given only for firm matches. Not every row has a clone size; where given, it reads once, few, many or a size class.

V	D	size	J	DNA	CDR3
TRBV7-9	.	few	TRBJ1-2	TGTGCCAGCAGCTTTGACAGTAACTATGGCTACACCTTC	CASSFDSNYGYTF
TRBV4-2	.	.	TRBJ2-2	TGTGCCAGCAGCCAAGATGGGGCCAGACAAACCGGGGAGCTGTTTTTT	CASSQDGARQTGELFF
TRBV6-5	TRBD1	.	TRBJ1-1	TGTGCCAGCAAACCCGGGACAGTGAACACTGAAGCTTTCTTT	CASKPGTVNTEAFF
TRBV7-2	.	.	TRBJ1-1	TGTGCCAGCAGACACAATCAGGGAATCACTGAAGCTTTCTTT	CASRHNQGITEAFF
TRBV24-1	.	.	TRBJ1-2	TGTGCCACCAGTGACTCTAACAGGAGCTATGGCTACACCTTC	CATSDSNRSYGYTF
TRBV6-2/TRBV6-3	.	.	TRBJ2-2	TGTGCCAGCAGTTACTCGAGGGCAGCGACCGGGGAGCTGTTTTTT	CASSYSRAATGELFF
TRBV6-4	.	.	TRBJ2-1	TGTGCCAGCAGTGAGGACATTAGCTCCTACAATGAGCAGTTCTTC	CASSEDISSYNEQFF
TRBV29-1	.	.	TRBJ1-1	TGCAGCGTTGAGTGGCAGGTCCCTGAAGCTTTCTTT	CSVEWQVPEAFF
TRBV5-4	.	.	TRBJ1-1	TGTGCCAGCAGCTTGGACGCCAGAATGAACACTGAAGCTTTCTTT	CASSLDARMNTEAFF
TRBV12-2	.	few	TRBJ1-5	TGTGCAAGTCGCTTAGCCCCCGGGACAGGGGGCGACCAGCCCCAGCATTTT	CASRLAPGTGGDQPQHF
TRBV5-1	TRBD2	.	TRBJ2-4	TGCGCCAGCAGCTCCACTAGCGGGAGGGGAAACATTCAGTACTTC	CASSSTSGRGNIQYF
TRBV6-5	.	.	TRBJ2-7	TGTGCCAGCAGTTATAGCTCGGGACAATCCTACGAGCAGTACTTC	CASSYSSGQSYEQYF
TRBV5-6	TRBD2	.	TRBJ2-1	TGTGCCAGCAGCCCCGGACTAGCGGGGGGCGATGAGCAGTTCTTC	CASSPGLAGGDEQFF
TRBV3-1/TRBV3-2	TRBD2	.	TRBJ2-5	TGTGCCAGCAGCCACGGGGGGGAGACCCAGTACTTC	CASSHGGETQYF
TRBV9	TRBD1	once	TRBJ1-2	TGTGCCAGCAGCCCAGGACAGGGAGCTAACTATGGCTACACCTTC	CASSPGQGANYGYTF
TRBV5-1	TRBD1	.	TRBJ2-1	TGCGCCAGCAGCCCGGACAGGAGCTCCTACAATGAGCAGTTCTTC	CASSPDRSSYNEQFF
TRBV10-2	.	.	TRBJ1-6	TGCGCCAGCAAGGGGGAGAGGACACCCCTCCACTTT	CASKGERTPLHF
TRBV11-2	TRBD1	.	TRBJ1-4	TGTGCCAGCAGCTATACAGGGGTAGGGGAAAAACTGTTTTTT	CASSYTGVGEKLFF
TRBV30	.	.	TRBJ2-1	TGTGCCTGGAGCCTCGAGGTGCAGCTGTTCTTC	CAWSLEVQLFF
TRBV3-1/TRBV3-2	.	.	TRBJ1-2	TGTGCCAGCAGCCAAGAGACTGCTAATGGCTACACCTTC	CASSQETANGYTF
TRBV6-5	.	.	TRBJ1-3	TGTGCCAGCAGGGACAGTCGGGGCGGAAACACCATATATTTT	CASRDSRGGNTIYF
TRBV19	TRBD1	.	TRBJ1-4	TGTGCCAGTACCATCCGGACAGGGGGCCCTAATGAAAAACTGTTTTTT	CASTIRTGGPNEKLFF
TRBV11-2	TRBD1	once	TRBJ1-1	TGTGCCAGCAGCCCAAGGACAGGAGTAACTGAAGCTTTCTTT	CASSPRTGVTEAFF
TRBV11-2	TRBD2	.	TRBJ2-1	TGTGCCAGCAGCTTAGGGGGGGGATACAATGAGCAGTTCTTC	CASSLGGGYNEQFF
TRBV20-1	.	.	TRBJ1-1	TGCAGTGGATTGGCGAACACTGAAGCTTTCTTT	CSGLANTEAFF
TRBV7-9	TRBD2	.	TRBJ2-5	TGTGCCAGCAGCCCACCTGGACTAGCGGGAGCTATCCAAGAGACCCAGTACTTC	CASSPPGLAGAIQETQYF
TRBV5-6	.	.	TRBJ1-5	TGTGCCAGCAGCATATACAGGGTATGGGGCAATCAGCCCCAGCATTTT	CASSIYRVWGNQPQHF
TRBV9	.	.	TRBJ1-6	TGTGCCAGCAGCTCAGGGGATGGCCATCCCTATAATTCACCCCTCCACTTT	CASSSGDGHPYNSPLHF
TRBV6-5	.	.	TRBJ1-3	TGTGCCAGCAGTACAGGAAGCTCTGGAAACACCATATATTTT	CASSTGSSGNTIYF
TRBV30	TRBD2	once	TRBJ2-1	TGTGCCTGGAGTGTACGGGGGGGGAAATCTTTCTCCTACAATGAGCAGTTCTTC	CAWSVRGGKSFSYNEQFF
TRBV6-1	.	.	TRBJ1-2	TGTGCCAGTAGGGAAGCCGCGGGCTATGGCTACACCTTC	CASREAAGYGYTF
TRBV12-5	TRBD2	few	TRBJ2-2	TGTGCTAGTGGTTTGGTACTCCGGGCTAGCGGGACTAATTGGGCGAACACCGGGGAGCTGTTTTTT	CASGLVLRASGTNWANTGELFF
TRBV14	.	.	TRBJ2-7	TGTGCCAGCAGCCAAGTCAGGGGAATTAGCGAGCAGTACTTC	CASSQVRGISEQYF
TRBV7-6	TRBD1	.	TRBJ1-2	TGTGCCAGCAGCTTAGGCAGGGGGGAATTCTATGGCTACACCTTC	CASSLGRGEFYGYTF
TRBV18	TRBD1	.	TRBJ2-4	TGTGCCAGCTCACCAGGGGGACAGCGGACCAAAAACATTCAGTACTTC	CASSPGGQRTKNIQYF